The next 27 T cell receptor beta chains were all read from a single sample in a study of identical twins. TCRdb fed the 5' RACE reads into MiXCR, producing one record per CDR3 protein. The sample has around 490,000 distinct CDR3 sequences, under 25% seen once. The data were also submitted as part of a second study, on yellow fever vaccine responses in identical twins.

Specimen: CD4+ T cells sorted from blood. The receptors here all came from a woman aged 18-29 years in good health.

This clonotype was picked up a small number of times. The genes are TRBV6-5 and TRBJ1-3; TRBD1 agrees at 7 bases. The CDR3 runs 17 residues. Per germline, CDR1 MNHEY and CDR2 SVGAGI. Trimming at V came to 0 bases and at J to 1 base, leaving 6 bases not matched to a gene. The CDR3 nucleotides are TGTGCCAGCAGTTACTCAAGACAGGGATCGTCTGGAAACACCATATATTTT. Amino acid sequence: CASSYSRQGSSGNTIYF.

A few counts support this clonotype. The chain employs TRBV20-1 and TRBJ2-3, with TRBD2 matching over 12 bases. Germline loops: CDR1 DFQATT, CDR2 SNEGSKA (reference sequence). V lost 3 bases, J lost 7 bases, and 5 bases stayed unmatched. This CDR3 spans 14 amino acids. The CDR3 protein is CSARTSGSGNTQYF. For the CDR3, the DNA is TGCAGTGCTAGGACTAGCGGGAGCGGGAATACGCAGTATTTT.

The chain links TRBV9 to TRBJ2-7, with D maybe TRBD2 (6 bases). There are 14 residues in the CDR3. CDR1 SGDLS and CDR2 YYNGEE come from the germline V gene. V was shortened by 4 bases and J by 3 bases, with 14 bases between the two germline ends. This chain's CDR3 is CASSPISGVYEQYF. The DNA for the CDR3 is TGTGCCAGCAGCCCGATTAGCGGAGTCTACGAGCAGTACTTC.

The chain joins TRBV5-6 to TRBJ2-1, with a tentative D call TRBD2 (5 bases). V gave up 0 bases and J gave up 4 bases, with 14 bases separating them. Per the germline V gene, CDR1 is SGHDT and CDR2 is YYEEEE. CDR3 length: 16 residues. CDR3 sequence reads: CASSLGVGIVYNEQFF. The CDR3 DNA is TGTGCCAGCAGCTTGGGGGTCGGGATCGTTTACAATGAGCAGTTCTTC.

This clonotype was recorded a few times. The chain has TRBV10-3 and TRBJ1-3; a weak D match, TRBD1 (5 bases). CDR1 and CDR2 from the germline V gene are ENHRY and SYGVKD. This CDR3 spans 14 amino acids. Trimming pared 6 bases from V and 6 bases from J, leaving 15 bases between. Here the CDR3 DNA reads TGTGCCATCAGCGACCAGGGAGTGGAAAACACCATATATTTT. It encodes CAISDQGVENTIYF.

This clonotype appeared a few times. CDR3 protein: CASSPGAGSNQPQHF. CDR3 bases: TGTGCCAGCAGCCCGGGGGCTGGTTCCAATCAGCCCCAGCATTTT. The chain combines TRBV3-1 with TRBJ1-5, with D possibly matching TRBD1 (6 bases). This CDR3 has 15 residues. Trimming took off 4 bases at V and 3 bases at J, with 13 bases between the two ends. From germline, CDR1 is LGHDT and CDR2 YNNKEL (reference sequence).

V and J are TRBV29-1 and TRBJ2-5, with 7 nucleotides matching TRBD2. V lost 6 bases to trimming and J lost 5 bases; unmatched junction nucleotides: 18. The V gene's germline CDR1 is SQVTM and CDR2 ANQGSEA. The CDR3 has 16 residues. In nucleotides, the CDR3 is TGCAGCGTCCCAAACGAAAGACGGACTAGAGACGAGACCCAGTACTTC. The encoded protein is CSVPNERRTRDETQYF.

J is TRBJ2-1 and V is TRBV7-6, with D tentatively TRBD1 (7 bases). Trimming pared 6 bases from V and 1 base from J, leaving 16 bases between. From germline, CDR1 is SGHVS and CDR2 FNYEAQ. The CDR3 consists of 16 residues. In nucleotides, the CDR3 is TGTGCCAGCAGGCCTGTTCAGGGGGGATCCTACAATGAGCAGTTCTTC. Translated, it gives CASRPVQGGSYNEQFF. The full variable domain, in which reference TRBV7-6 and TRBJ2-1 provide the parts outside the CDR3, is GAGVSQSPRYKVTKRGQDVALRCDPISGHVSLYWYRQALGQGPEFLTYFNYEAQQDKSGLPNDRFSAERPEGSISTLTIQRTEQRDSAMYRCASRPVQGGSYNEQFFGPGTRLTVL.

CDR3 coding DNA: TGTGCCAGCAGCCCAAACGGGCTCCTAGGGACAGAGCAGTACGTC. It is translated as CASSPNGLLGTEQYV. The chain carries TRBV3-1 and TRBJ2-7; a weak D match, TRBD1 (6 bases). In germline, CDR1 is LGHDT, CDR2 YNNKEL (reference sequence). V was trimmed by 4 bases and J by 7 bases, leaving 20 bases between them. The CDR3 contains 15 residues.

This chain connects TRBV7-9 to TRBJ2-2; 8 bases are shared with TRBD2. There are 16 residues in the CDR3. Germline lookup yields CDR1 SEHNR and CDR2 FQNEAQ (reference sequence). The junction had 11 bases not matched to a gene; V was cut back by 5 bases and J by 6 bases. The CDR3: CASSPTGLDFAGELFF. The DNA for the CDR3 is TGTGCCAGCAGCCCTACGGGACTAGACTTTGCCGGGGAGCTGTTTTTT.

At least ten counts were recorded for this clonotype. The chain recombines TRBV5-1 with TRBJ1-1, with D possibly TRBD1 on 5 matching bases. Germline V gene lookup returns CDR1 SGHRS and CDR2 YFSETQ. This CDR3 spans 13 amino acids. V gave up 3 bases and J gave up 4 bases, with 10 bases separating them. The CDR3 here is CASSSSDSTEAFF. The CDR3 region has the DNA TGCGCCAGCAGCTCTTCAGACAGCACTGAAGCTTTCTTT.

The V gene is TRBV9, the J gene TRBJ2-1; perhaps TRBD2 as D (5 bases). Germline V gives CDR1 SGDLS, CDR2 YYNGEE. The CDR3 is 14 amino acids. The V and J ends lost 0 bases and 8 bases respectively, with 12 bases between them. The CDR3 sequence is CASSVAVLGDEQFF. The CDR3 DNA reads TGTGCCAGCAGCGTAGCTGTACTCGGGGATGAGCAGTTCTTC.

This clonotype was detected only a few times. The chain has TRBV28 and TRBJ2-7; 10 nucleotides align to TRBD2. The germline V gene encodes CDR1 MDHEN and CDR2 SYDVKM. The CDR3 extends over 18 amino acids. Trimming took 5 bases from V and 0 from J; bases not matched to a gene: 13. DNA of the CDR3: TGTGCCAGCAGTAACCAGCCCCAACTAGCGGGGCACTCCTACGAGCAGTACGTC. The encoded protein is CASSNQPQLAGHSYEQYV.

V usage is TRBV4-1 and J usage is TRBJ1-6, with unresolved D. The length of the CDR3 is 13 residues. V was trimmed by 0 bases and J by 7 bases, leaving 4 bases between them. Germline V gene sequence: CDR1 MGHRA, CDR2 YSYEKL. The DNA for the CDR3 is TGCGCCAGCAGCCAAGAGTGGAATTCACCCCTCCACTTT. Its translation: CASSQEWNSPLHF.

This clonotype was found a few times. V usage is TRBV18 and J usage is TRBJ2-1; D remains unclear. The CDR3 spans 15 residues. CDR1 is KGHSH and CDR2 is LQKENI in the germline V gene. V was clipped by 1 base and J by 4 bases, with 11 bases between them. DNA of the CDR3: TGTGCCAGCTCACCACGGGCAGACTTATACAATGAGCAGTTCTTC. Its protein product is CASSPRADLYNEQFF.

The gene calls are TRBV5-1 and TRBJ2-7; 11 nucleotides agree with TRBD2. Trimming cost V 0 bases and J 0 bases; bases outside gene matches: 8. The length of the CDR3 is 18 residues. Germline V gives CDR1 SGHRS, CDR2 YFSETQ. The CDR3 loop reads CASSLEGLAAHGSYEQYF. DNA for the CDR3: TGCGCCAGCAGCTTGGAGGGACTAGCGGCCCACGGCTCCTACGAGCAGTACTTC. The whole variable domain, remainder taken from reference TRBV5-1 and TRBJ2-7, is KAGVTQTPRYLIKTRGQQVTLSCSPISGHRSVSWYQQTPGQGLQFLFEYFSETQRNKGNFPGRFSGRQFSNSRSEMNVSTLELGDSALYLCASSLEGLAAHGSYEQYFGPGTRLTVT.

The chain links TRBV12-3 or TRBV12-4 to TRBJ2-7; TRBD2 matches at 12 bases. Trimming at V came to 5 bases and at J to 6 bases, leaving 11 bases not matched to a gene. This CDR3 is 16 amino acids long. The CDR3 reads CASSNPGTSGYGEQYF. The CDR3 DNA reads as TGTGCCAGCAGTAACCCCGGGACTAGCGGGTATGGCGAGCAGTACTTC.

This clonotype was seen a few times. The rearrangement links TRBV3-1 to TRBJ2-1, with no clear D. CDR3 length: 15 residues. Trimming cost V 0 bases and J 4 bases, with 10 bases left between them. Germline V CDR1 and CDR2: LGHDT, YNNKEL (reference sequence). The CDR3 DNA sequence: TGTGCCAGCAGCCAAGATTTGGCGGAGTACAATGAGCAGTTCTTC. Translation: CASSQDLAEYNEQFF.

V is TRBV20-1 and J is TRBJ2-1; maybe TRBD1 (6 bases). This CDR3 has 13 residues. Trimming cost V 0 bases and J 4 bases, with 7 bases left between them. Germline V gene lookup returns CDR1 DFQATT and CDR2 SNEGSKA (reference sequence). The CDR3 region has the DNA TGCAGTGCTAGAGATCAGGGGTACAATGAGCAGTTCTTC. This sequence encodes CSARDQGYNEQFF.

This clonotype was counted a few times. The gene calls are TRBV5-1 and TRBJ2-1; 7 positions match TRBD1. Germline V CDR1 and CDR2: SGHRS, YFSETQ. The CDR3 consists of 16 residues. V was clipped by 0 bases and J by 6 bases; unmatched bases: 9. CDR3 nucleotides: TGCGCCAGCAGCTTGGTGGGGACAGAGGGGCTCAATGAGCAGTTCTTC. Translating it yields CASSLVGTEGLNEQFF.

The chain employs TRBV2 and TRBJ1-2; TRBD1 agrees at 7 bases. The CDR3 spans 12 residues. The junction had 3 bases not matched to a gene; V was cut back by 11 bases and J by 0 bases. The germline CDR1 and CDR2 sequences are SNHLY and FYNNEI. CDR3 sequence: CAAGGSNYGYTF. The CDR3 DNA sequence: TGTGCCGCAGGGGGGTCTAACTATGGCTACACCTTC.

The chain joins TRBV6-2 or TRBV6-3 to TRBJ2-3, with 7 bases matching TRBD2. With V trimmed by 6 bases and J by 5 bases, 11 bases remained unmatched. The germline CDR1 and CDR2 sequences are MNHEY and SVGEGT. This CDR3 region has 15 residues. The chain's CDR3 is CASRKNGLVEDTQYF. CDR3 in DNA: TGTGCCAGCAGGAAAAACGGACTAGTTGAAGATACGCAGTATTTT.

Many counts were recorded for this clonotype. The CDR3 is CASSRTSGQETQYF. The CDR3 bases are TGTGCCAGCAGTCGGACTAGCGGGCAAGAGACCCAGTACTTC. This rearrangement joins TRBV12-3 or TRBV12-4 to TRBJ2-5, with 11 nucleotides matching TRBD2. Losses at the gene ends were 5 bases for V and 2 bases for J; bases not matched to a gene: 1. The CDR3 length is 14 residues.

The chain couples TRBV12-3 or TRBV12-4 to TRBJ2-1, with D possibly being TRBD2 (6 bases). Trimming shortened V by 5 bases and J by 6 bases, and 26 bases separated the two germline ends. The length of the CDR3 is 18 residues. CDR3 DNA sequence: TGTGCCAGCAGTCCGCGTGGGACTGCGACACACTTAAGCAATGAGCAGTTCTTC. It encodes CASSPRGTATHLSNEQFF.

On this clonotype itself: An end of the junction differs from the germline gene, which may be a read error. The CDR3 sequence: CAGSLSIRGRTGELFF. CDR3 coding DNA: TGTGCCGGCAGCTTGTCAATCAGGGGGCGAACCGGGGAGCTGTTTTTT. The rearrangement joins TRBV5-5 to TRBJ2-2, with 8 bases lining up with TRBD1. Germline V gene sequence: CDR1 SGHKS, CDR2 YYEKEE (reference sequence). The CDR3 loop spans 16 amino acids.

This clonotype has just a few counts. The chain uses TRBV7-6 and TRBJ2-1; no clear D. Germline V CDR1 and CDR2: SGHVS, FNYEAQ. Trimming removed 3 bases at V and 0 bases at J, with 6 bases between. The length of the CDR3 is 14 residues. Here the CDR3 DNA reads TGTGCCAGCAGCTTCCAGAGCTCCTACAATGAGCAGTTCTTC. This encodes CASSFQSSYNEQFF.

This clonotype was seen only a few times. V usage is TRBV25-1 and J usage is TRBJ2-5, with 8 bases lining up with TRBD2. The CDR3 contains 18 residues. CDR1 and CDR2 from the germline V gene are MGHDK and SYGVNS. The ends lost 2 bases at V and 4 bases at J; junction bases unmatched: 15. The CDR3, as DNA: TGTGCCAGCAGTGAACCCAATTCGGGACTAGTCGGCAGAGAGACCCAGTACTTC. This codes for CASSEPNSGLVGRETQYF.